These 6 T cell receptor beta chains were sequenced from one sample in a study of cytomegalovirus exposure and HLA in healthy donors. Sequencing was performed with immunoSEQ multiplex PCR; in TCRdb, only in-frame clones are kept and a portion is missing. The sample lists 150,000 to 200,000 clones, roughly 89% occurring once. Sequencing was performed on PBMCs. Receptors were obtained from a woman in her thirties in good health and CMV-seronegative.

The genes are TRBV7-2 and TRBJ2-7; 8 bases map to TRBD2. CDR3 length equals 15 residues. The germline CDR1 and CDR2 sequences are SGHTA and FQGNSA. Trimming cost V 3 bases and J 3 bases; bases outside gene matches: 7. Written as DNA, the CDR3 is TGTGCCAGCAGCTTCCGGGGGGGAGGCTACTACGAGCAGTACTTC. Protein sequence: CASSFRGGGYYEQYF.

The V and J genes are TRBV5-4 and TRBJ2-3; 9 nucleotides agree with TRBD2. Germline V lookup: CDR1 SGHNT, CDR2 YYREEE (reference sequence). CDR3 length: 19 amino acids. The V and J ends lost 0 bases and 6 bases, in that order; junction bases with no gene match: 17. CDR3 DNA: TGTGCCAGCAGCTTGGACTTGGGGAGGCAGCGGGGGGCCTCGGATACGCAGTATTTT. Translated, it gives CASSLDLGRQRGASDTQYF.

V and J are TRBV7-8 and TRBJ1-5, with TRBD1 as a possible D gene (5 bases). Trimming removed 8 bases from V and 4 bases from J, with 9 bases in between. Germline assignment: CDR1 SGHVS and CDR2 FQNEAQ. The CDR3 sequence is 12 residues long. The CDR3 region has the DNA TGTGCCAGCCAGGAGGGGAATCAGCCCCAGCATTTT. It yields the protein CASQEGNQPQHF.

The chain is built from TRBV9 and TRBJ2-5, with a possible D match to TRBD1 (6 bases). This CDR3 spans 15 amino acids. The germline V gene encodes CDR1 SGDLS and CDR2 YYNGEE. Trimming removed 1 base from V and 1 base from J, with 11 bases in between. The CDR3 is CASSVTPGVQETQYF. The CDR3 coding sequence is TGTGCCAGCAGCGTAACGCCAGGGGTCCAAGAGACCCAGTACTTC.

This clone was seen once. The chain is built from TRBV29-1 and TRBJ2-2; TRBD2 aligns across 8 bases. V gave up 1 base and J gave up 5 bases; unmatched junction bases: 12. This CDR3 has 17 amino acids. CDR1 and CDR2 (germline): SQVTM, ANQGSEA. CDR3 sequence: CSVEVSIGGAGTGELFF. Here the CDR3 DNA reads TGCAGCGTTGAAGTTTCCATCGGGGGGGCGGGTACCGGGGAGCTGTTTTTT.

This chain links TRBV6-5 with TRBJ1-5, with 7 bases fitting TRBD1. The V gene end was trimmed by 4 bases and the J gene end by 1 base; junction bases not matched to a gene: 7. CDR3 length: 16 residues. From germline, CDR1 is MNHEY and CDR2 SVGAGI. The CDR3 spells CASSFQTGWSNQPQHF. CDR3 nucleotides: TGTGCCAGCAGTTTTCAGACAGGGTGGAGCAATCAGCCCCAGCATTTT.